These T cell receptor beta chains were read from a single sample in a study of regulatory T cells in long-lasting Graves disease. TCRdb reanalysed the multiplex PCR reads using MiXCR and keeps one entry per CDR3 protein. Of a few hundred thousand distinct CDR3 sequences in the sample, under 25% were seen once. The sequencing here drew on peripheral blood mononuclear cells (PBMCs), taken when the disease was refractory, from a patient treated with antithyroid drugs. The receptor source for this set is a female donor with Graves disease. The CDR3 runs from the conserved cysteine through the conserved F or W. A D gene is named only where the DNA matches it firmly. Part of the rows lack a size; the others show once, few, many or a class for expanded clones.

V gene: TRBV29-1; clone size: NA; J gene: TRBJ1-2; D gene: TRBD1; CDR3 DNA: TGCAGCGTTGATGGGACAGGGTATGGCTACACCTTC; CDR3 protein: CSVDGTGYGYTF
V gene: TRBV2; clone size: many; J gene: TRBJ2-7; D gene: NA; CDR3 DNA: TGTGCCAGCAGTGAACCTAGCGCCGCTTCCTACGAGCAGTACTTC; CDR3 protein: CASSEPSAASYEQYF
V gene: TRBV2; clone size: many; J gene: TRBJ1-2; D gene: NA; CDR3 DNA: TGTGCCAGCAGTGAATTGGCAGGAGGAGACTATGGCTACACCTTC; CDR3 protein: CASSELAGGDYGYTF
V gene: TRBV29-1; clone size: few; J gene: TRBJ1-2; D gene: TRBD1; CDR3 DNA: TGCAGCCTTGGAACCGGGACAGGGGCCAACTATGGCTACACCTTC; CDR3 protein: CSLGTGTGANYGYTF
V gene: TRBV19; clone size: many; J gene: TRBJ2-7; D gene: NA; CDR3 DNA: TGTGCCAGTAGTCCCAGGGTACCCTCCTACGAGCAGTACTTC; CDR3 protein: CASSPRVPSYEQYF
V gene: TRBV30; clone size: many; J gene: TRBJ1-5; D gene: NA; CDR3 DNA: TGTGCCTGGAGTTCTGAGGGTTACCAGCCCCAGCATTTT; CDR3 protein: CAWSSEGYQPQHF
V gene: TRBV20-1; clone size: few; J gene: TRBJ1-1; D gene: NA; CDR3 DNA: TGCAGTGCTAGAGATGTGGGTGGGGGGAGGACTGAAGCTTTCTTT; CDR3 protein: CSARDVGGGRTEAFF
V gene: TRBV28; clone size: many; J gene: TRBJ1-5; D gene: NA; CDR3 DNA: TGTGCCAGCGGGGGATGGAGGCCAGAGGATAGCAATCAGCCCCAGCATTTT; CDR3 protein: CASGGWRPEDSNQPQHF
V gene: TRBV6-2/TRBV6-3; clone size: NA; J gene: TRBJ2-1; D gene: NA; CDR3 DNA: TGTGCCAGCAACACACAGAGCCCCAATGAGCAGTTCTTC; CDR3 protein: CASNTQSPNEQFF
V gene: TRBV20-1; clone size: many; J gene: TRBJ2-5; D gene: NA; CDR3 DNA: TGCAGTGCCCACCCCCCCGGGACACCGAAAGAGACCCAGTACTTC; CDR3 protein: CSAHPPGTPKETQYF
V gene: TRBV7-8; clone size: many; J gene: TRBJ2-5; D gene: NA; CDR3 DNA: TGTGCCAGCAGCTTAGATAGCTTCGAGACCCAGTACTTC; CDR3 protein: CASSLDSFETQYF
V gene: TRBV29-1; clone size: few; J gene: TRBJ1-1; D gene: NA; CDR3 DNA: TGCAGCGTTAGTGGGGAATGGTACACTGAAGCTTTCTTT; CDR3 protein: CSVSGEWYTEAFF
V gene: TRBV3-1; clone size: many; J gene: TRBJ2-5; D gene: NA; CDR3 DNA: TGTGCCAGCAGCCAAGGCAGTGGGTTTCAAGAGACCCAGTACTTC; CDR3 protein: CASSQGSGFQETQYF
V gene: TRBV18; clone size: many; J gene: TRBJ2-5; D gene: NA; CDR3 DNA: TGTGCCAGCTCGCCGTACCAGGGGGAGACCCAGTACTTC; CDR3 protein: CASSPYQGETQYF
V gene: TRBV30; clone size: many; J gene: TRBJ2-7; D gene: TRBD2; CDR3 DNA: TGTGCCTGGAGTGTGTCTAGCGGGTCCTACGAGCAGTACTTC; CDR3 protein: CAWSVSSGSYEQYF
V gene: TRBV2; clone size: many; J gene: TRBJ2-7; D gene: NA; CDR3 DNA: TGTGCCAGCAGTGAAACCGGCGAGCAGTACTTC; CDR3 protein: CASSETGEQYF
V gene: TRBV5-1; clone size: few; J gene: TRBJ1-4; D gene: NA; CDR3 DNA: TGCGCCAGCAGCGACGGGACGCGGAATGAAAAACTGTTTTTT; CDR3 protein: CASSDGTRNEKLFF
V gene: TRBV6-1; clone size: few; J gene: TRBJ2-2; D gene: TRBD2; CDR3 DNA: TGTGCCAGCAGGCGGGGGGGAATAAGCACCGGGGAGCTGTTTTTT; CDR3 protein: CASRRGGISTGELFF
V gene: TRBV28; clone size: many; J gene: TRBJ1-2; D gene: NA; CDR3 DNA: TGTGCCAGCAGACGGACGGGCCTCTATGGCTACACCTTC; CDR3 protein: CASRRTGLYGYTF
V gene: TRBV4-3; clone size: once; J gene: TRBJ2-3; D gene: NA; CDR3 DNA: TGCGCCAGCAGCCAAGAGTGGGGGAGCACAGATACGCAGTATTTT; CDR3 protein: CASSQEWGSTDTQYF
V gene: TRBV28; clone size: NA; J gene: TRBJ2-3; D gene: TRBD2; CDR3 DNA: TGTGCCAGCAGTGTAGCGGGAGGGATCACAGATACGCAGTATTTT; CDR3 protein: CASSVAGGITDTQYF
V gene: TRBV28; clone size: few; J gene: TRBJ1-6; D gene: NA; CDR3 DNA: TGTGCCAGCAGTTTATATGGCGCAGGCGGGTCCTATAATTCACCCCTCCACTTT; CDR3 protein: CASSLYGAGGSYNSPLHF
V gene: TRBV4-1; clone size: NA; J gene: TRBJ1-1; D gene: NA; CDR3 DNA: TGCGCCAGCAGCCAATTCCCAGGGTCGGGCACTGAAGCTTTCTTT; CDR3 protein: CASSQFPGSGTEAFF
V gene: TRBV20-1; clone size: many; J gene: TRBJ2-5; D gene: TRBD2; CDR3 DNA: TGCAGTGCTAGAGATCTGTCTAGCGGGACTGTTGAGACCCAGTACTTC; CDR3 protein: CSARDLSSGTVETQYF
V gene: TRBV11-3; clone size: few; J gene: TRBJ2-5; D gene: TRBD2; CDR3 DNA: TGTGCCAGCAGCTTAGGACGGGAGGCAGAAGAGACCCAGTACTTC; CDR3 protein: CASSLGREAEETQYF
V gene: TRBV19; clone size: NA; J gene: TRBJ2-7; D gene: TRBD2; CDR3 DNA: TGTGCCAGTAGTATGAGCGGGAGTGGGTACGAGCAGTACTTC; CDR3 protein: CASSMSGSGYEQYF
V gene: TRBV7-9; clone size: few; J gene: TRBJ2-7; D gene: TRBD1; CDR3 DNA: TGTGCCAGCAGCCCCAGGGGGACCTACGAGCAGTACTTC; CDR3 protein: CASSPRGTYEQYF
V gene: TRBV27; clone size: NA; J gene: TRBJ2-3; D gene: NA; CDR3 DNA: TGTGCCAGCAGTTTCTATCCTAGCGCCCCCACAGATACGCAGTATTTT; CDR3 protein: CASSFYPSAPTDTQYF
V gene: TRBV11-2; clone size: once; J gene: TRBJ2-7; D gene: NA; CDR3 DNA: TGTGCCAGCAGCTTAAGGTCGGGAGTATACTACGAGCAGTACTTC; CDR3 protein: CASSLRSGVYYEQYF
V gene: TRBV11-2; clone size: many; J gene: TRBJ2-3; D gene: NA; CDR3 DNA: TGTGCCAGCAGCTTAATGGCCACCACAGATACGCAGTATTTT; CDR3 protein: CASSLMATTDTQYF
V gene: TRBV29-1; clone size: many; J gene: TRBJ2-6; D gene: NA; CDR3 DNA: TGCAGCGTCCTCCGAAGTCCCTCTGGGGCCAACGTCCTGACTTTC; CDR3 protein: CSVLRSPSGANVLTF
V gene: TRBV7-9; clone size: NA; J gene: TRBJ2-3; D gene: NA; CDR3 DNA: TGTGCCAGCAGCTTAGTCTCTGGGGATACGCAGTATTTT; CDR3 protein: CASSLVSGDTQYF
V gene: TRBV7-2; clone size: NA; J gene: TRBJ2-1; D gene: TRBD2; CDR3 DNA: TGTGCCAGCAGCTTAGAGGCGGGAGGCGGGGAGCAGTTCTTC; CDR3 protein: CASSLEAGGGEQFF
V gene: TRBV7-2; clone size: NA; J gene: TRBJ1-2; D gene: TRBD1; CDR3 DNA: TGTGCCAGCAGCTTAGTGGGTCAGGGGGCGATCAAAGACTATGGCTACACCTTC; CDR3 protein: CASSLVGQGAIKDYGYTF
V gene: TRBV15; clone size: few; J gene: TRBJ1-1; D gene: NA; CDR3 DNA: TGTGCCACCAGCACCCGAGGGGGGCCTGAAGCTTTCTTT; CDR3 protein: CATSTRGGPEAFF
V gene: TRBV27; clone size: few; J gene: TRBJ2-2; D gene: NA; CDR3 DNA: TGTGCCAGCAGAGAACAGGACACCGGGGAGCTGTTTTTT; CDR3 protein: CASREQDTGELFF